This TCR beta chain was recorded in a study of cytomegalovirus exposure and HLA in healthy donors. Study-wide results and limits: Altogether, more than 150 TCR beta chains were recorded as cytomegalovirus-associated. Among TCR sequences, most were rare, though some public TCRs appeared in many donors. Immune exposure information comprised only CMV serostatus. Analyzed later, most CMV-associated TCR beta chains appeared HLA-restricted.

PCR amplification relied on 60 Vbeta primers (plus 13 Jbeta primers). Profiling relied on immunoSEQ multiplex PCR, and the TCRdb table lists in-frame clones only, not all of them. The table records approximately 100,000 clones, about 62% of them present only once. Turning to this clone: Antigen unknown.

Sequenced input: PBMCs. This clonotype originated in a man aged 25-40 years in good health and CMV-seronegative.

The CDR3 coding sequence is TGTGCCAGCAGCTTCCGGGACAGGGATTCACCCCTCCACTTT. Translated: CASSFRDRDSPLHF. The chain employs TRBV7-9 and TRBJ1-6; 9 bases are a match to TRBD1. Per germline, CDR1 SEHNR and CDR2 FQNEAQ (reference sequence). J was trimmed by 8 bases and V by 3 bases; bases with no gene match: 2. CDR3 length: 14 residues.